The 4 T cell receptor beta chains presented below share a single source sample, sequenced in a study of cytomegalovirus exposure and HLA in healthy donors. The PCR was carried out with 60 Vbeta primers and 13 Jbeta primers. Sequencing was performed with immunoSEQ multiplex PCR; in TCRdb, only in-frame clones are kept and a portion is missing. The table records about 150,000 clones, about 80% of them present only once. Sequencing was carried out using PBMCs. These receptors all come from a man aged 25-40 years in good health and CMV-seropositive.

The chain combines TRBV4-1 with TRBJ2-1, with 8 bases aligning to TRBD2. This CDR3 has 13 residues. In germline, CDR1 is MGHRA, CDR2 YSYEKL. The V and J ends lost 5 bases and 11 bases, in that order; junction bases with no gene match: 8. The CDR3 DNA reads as TGCGCCAGCAGCAGTTCACTAGCGGCTCAGCAGTTCTTC. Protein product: CASSSSLAAQQFF.

CDR3 in amino acids: CASGDRGFYGYTF. In DNA form, the CDR3 reads TGTGCCAGTGGGGACAGGGGATTCTATGGCTACACCTTC. J is TRBJ1-2 and V is TRBV19; TRBD1 aligns across 10 bases. Germline trimming cut 8 bases from V and 4 bases from J; bases unmatched to any gene: 4. This CDR3 is 13 amino acids long. CDR1 is LNHDA, CDR2 SQIVND, per germline (reference sequence).

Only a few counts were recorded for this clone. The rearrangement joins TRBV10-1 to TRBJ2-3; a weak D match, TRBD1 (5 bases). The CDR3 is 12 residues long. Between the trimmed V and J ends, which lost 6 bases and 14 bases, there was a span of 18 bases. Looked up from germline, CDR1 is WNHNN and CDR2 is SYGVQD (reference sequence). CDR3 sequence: CASRDIEASMYF. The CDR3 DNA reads TGCGCCAGCAGGGACATTGAGGCCTCGATGTATTTT.

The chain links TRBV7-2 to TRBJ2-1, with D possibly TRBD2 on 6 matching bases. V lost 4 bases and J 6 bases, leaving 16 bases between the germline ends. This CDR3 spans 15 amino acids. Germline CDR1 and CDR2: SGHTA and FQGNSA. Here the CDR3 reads CASSSPRGKTNEQFF. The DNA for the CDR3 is TGTGCCAGCAGCTCCCCCCGGGGGAAAACCAATGAGCAGTTCTTC.